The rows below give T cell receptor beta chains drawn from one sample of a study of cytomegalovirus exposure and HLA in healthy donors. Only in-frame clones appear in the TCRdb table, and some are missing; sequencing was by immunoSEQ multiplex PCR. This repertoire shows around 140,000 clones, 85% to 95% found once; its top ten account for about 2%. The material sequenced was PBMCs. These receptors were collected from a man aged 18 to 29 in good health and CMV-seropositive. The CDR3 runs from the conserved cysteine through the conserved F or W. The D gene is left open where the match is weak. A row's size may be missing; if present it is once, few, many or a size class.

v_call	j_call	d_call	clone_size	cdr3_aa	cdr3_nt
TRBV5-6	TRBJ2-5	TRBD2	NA	CASSLTQLAGGVWGETQYF	TGTGCCAGCAGCCTGACCCAACTAGCGGGAGGTGTGTGGGGAGAGACCCAGTACTTC
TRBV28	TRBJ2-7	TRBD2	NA	CASSWTSGRAVEQYF	TGTGCCAGCAGTTGGACTAGCGGGAGGGCCGTCGAGCAGTACTTC
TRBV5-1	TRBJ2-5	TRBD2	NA	CASSLAPLAGEGKETQYF	TGCGCCAGCAGCTTGGCCCCCCTAGCGGGAGAGGGTAAAGAGACCCAGTACTTC
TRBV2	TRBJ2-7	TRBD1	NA	CASSRTGDEQYF	TGTGCCAGCAGCCGGACAGGGGACGAGCAGTACTTC
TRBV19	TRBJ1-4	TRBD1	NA	CASGNRGRNEKLFF	TGTGCCAGTGGTAACAGGGGGCGAAATGAAAAACTGTTTTTT
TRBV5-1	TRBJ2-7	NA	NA	CASSLDSDSYEQYF	TGCGCCAGCAGCTTGGATAGCGACTCCTACGAGCAGTACTTC
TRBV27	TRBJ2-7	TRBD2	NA	CASSLAPNGGSYEQYF	TGTGCCAGCAGTTTAGCCCCAAACGGGGGGTCCTACGAGCAGTACTTC
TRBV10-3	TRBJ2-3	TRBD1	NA	CAISEQGIGTQYF	TGTGCCATCAGTGAACAGGGGATAGGTACGCAGTATTTT
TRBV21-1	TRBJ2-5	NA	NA	CASSKGASGRLSQETQYF	TGTGCCAGCAGCAAAGGAGCTAGCGGGAGATTATCTCAAGAGACCCAGTACTTC
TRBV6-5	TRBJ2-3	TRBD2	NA	CASSYREAGTDTQYF	TGTGCCAGCAGTTACCGGGAGGCCGGCACAGATACGCAGTATTTT
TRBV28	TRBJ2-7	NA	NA	CASRDRGLEQYF	TGTGCCAGCAGGGACAGAGGGCTAGAGCAGTACTTC
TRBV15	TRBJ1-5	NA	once	CAIRDNLSNQPQHF	TGTGCCATCCGGGATAATCTTAGCAATCAGCCCCAGCATTTT
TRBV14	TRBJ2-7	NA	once	CASSQDRGNEQYF	TGTGCCAGCAGCCAAGATCGGGGGAACGAGCAGTACTTC
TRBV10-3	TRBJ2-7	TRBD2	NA	CAIRDPGTSLYEQYF	TGTGCCATCAGGGACCCCGGGACTAGTCTGTACGAGCAGTACTTC
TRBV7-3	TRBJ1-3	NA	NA	CASSLSGSSGNTIYF	TGTGCCAGCAGCTTGTCAGGGTCCTCTGGAAACACCATATATTTT
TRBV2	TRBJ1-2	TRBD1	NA	CASTLLTGNYGYTF	TGTGCCAGCACCCTCCTGACAGGGAACTATGGCTACACCTTC
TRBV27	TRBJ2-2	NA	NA	CASSLLSRRHTGELFF	TGTGCCAGCAGTTTATTGTCCAGGAGGCACACCGGGGAGCTGTTTTTT
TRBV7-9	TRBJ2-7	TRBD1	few	CASSRTGVHEQYF	TGTGCCAGCAGCCGCACAGGGGTCCACGAGCAGTACTTC
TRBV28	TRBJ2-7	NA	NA	CASIRGGRAYEQYF	TGTGCCAGCATCCGCGGGGGCAGAGCCTACGAGCAGTACTTC
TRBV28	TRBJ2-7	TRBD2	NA	CASSSGTSGREDEQYF	TGTGCCAGCAGTTCCGGGACTAGCGGGCGGGAGGACGAGCAGTACTTC
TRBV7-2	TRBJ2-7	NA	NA	CASSPLSYEQYF	TGTGCCAGCAGCCCCCTCTCCTACGAGCAGTACTTC
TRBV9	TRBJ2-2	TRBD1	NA	CASSARGTGPTGELFF	TGTGCCAGCAGCGCGCGAGGGACAGGGCCTACCGGGGAGCTGTTTTTT
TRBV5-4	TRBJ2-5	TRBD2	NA	CASGGTSGGTYQETQYF	TGTGCCTCAGGTGGGACTAGCGGGGGCACCTACCAAGAGACCCAGTACTTC
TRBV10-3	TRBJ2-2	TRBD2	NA	CAISALAGNTGELFF	TGTGCCATCAGTGCTCTAGCGGGGAACACCGGGGAGCTGTTTTTT
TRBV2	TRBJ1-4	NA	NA	CASTIFLGEKLFF	TGTGCCAGCACAATTTTCCTGGGCGAAAAACTGTTTTTT
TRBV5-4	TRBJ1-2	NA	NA	CASSLRGYGYTF	TGTGCCAGCAGCTTAAGAGGATATGGCTACACCTTC
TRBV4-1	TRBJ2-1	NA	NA	CASSPRDGTVEQFF	TGCGCCAGCAGCCCACGGGATGGTACAGTTGAGCAGTTCTTC
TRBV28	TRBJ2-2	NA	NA	CATVKSVNTGELFF	TGTGCCACCGTGAAGAGCGTAAACACCGGGGAGCTGTTTTTT